This T cell receptor (beta chain) was captured in a study of blood T cell repertoires in COVID-19. Assay: immunoSEQ multiplex PCR; the TCRdb copy retains only in-frame clones and omits some. The sample holds 310,000 or so clones, approximately 88% seen once. CDR1 KGHDR and CDR2 SFDVKD come from the germline V gene. The V and J ends lost 0 bases and 7 bases, in that order; junction bases with no gene match: 5. The length of the CDR3 is 15 residues. This receptor was identified in a man younger than 45 with COVID-19, enrolled during active disease. V usage is TRBV24-1 and J usage is TRBJ2-3, with 8 bases lining up with TRBD1. The sample was peripheral blood. CDR3 DNA sequence: TGTGCCACCAGTGATTTGGGACAGGGTCGGAATACGCAGTATTTT. The encoded protein is CATSDLGQGRNTQYF.